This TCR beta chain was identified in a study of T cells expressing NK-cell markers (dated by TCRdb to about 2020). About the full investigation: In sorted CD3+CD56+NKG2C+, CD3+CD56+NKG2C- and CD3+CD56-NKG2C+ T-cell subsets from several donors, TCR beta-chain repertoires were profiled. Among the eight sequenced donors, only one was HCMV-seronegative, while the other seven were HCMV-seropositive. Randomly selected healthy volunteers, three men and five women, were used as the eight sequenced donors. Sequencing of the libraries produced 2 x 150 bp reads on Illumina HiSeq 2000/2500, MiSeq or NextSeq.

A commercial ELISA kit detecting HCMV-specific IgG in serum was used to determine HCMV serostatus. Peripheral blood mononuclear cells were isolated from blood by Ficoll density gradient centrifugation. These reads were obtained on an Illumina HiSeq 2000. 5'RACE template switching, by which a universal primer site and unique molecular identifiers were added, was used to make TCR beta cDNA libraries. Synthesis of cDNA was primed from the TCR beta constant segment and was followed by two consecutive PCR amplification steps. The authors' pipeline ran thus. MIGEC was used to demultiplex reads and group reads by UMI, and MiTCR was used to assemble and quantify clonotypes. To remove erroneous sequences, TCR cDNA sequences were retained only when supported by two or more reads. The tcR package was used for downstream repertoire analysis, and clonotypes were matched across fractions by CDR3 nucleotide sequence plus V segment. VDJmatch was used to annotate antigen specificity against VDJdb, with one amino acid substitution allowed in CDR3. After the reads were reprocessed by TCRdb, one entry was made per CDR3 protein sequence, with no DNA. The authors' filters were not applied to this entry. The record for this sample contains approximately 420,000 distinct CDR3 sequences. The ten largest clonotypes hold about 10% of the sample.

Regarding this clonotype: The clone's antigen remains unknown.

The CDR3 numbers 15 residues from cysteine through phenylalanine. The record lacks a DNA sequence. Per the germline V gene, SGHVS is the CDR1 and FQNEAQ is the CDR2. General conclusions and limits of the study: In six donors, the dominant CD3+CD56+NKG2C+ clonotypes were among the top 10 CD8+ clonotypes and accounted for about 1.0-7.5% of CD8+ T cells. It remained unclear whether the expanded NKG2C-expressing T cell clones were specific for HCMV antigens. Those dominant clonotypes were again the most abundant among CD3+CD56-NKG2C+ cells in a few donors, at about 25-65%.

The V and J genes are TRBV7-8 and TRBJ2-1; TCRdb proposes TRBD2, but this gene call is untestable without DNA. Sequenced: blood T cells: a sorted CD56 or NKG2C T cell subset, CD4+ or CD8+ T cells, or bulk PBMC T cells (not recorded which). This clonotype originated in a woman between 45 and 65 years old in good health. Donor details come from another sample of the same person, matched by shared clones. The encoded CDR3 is CASKEASGTWGEQFF.